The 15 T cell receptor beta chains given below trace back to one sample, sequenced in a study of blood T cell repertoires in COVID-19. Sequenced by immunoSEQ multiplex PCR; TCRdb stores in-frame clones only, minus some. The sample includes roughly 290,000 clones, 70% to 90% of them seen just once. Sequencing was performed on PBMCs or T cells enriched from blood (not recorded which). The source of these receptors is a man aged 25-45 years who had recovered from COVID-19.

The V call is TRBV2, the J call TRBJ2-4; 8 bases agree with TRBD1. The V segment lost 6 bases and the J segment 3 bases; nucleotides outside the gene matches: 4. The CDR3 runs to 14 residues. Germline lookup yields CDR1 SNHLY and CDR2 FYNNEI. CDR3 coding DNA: TGTGCCAGCAGGCTGACAGGGGACAAAAACATTCAGTACTTC. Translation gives CASRLTGDKNIQYF.

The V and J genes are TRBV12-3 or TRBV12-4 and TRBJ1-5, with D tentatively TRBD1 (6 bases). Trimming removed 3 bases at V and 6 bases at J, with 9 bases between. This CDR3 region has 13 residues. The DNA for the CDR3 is TGTGCCAGCAGTTTGCAGGGGAGTCAGCCCCAGCATTTT. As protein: CASSLQGSQPQHF.

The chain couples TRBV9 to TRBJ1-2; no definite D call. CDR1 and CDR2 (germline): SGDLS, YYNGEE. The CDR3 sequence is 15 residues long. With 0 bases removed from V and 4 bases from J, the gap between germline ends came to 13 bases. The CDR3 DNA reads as TGTGCCAGCAGCGTAGACACCGTTTACCCCTATGGCTACACCTTC. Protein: CASSVDTVYPYGYTF. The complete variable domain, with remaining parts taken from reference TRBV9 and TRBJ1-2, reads DSGVTQTPKHLITATGQRVTLRCSPRSGDLSVYWYQQSLDQGLQFLIQYYNGEERAKGNILERFSAQQFPDLHSELNLSSLELGDSALYFCASSVDTVYPYGYTFGSGTRLTVV.

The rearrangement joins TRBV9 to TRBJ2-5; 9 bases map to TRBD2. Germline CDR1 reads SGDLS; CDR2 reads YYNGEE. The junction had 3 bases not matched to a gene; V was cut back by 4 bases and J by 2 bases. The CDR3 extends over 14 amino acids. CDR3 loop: CASSFAGGQETQYF. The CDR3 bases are TGTGCCAGCAGCTTCGCGGGGGGGCAAGAGACCCAGTACTTC.

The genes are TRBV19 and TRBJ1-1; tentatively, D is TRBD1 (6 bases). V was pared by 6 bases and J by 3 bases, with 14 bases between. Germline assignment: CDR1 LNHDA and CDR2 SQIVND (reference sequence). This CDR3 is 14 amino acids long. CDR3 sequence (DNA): TGTGCCAGTAGAACAGGGAGGGCGGACACTGAAGCTTTCTTT. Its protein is CASRTGRADTEAFF.

CDR3 residues: CASSTSTGLKNEQYF. The CDR3 DNA sequence: TGTGCCAGCAGCACCTCGACAGGGTTGAAGAACGAGCAGTACTTC. The genes are TRBV7-9 and TRBJ2-7; 7 positions agree with TRBD1. Germline CDR1 reads SEHNR; CDR2 reads FQNEAQ (reference sequence). The CDR3 sequence is 15 residues long. V was pared by 5 bases and J by 5 bases, with 12 bases of the junction left unmatched. The whole variable domain, filled in from reference TRBV7-9 and TRBJ2-7, reads DTGVSQNPRHKITKRGQNVTFRCDPISEHNRLYWYRQTLGQGPEFLTYFQNEAQLEKSRLLSDRFSAERPKGSFSTLEIQRTEQGDSAMYLCASSTSTGLKNEQYFGPGTRLTVT.

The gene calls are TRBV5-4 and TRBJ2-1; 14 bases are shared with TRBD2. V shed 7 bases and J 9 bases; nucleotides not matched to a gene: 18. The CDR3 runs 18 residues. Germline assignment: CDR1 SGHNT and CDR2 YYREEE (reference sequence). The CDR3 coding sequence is TGTGCCAGCGGAGACCCGACTAGCGGGGGGGCGGGAGGTATTGAGCAGTTCTTC. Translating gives CASGDPTSGGAGGIEQFF.

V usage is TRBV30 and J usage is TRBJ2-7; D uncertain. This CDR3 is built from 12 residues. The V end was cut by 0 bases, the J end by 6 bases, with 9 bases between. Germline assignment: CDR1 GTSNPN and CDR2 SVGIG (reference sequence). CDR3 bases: TGTGCCTGGAGTGTACTAAGGAGCGAGCAGTACTTC. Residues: CAWSVLRSEQYF.

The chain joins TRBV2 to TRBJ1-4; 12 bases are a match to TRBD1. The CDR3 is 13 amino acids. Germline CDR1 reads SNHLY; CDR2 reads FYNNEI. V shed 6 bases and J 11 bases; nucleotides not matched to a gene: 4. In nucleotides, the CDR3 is TGTGCCAGCAGCGCGGGACAGGGGGCTAAACTGTTTTTT. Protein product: CASSAGQGAKLFF.

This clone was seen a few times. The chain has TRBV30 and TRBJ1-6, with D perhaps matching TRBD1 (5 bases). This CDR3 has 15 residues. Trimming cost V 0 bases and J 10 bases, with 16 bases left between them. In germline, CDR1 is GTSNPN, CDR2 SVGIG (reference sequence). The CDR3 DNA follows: TGTGCCTGGAGTGTTCCCGGGGGGTCCAGATCACCCCTCCACTTT. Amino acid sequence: CAWSVPGGSRSPLHF. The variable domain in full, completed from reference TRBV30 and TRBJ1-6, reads SQTIHQWPATLVQPVGSPLSLECTVEGTSNPNLYWYRQAAGRGLQLLFYSVGIGQISSEVPQNLSASRPQDRQFILSSKKLLLSDSGFYLCAWSVPGGSRSPLHFGNGTRLTVT.

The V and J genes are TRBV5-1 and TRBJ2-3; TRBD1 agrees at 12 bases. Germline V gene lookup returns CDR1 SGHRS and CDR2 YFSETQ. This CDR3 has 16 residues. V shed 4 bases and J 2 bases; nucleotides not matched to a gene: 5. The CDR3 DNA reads TGCGCCAGCAGCGTACCGGGACAGGGGGCCACAGATACGCAGTATTTT. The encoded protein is CASSVPGQGATDTQYF.

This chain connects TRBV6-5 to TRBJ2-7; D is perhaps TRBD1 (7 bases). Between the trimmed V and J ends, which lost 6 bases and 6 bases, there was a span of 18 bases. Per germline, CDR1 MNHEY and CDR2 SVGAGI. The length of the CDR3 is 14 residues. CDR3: CASRERTQGGEQYF. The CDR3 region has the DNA TGTGCCAGCAGAGAGAGAACCCAGGGGGGCGAGCAGTACTTC.

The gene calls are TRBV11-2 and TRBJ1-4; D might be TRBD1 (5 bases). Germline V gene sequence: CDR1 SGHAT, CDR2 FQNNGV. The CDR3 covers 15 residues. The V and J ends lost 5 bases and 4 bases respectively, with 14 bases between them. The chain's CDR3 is CASSVRGGSNEKLFF. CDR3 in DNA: TGTGCCAGCAGCGTTCGTGGGGGGAGTAATGAAAAACTGTTTTTT. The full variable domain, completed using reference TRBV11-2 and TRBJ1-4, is EAGVAQSPRYKIIEKRQSVAFWCNPISGHATLYWYQQILGQGPKLLIQFQNNGVVDDSQLPKDRFSAERLKGVDSTLKIQPAKLEDSAVYLCASSVRGGSNEKLFFGSGTQLSVL.

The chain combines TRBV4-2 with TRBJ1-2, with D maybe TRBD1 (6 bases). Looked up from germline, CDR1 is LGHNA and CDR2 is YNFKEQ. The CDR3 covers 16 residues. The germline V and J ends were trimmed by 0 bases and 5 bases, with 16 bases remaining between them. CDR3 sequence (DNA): TGTGCCAGCAGCCAAGATGGGCAGGGGAAGTGGTATGGCTACACCTTC. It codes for CASSQDGQGKWYGYTF.

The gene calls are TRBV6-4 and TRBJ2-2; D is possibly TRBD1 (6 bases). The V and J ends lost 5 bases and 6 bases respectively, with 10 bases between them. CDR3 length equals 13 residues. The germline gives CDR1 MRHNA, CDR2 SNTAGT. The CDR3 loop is CASSPGAPGELFF. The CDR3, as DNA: TGTGCCAGCAGTCCAGGGGCTCCCGGGGAGCTGTTTTTT.